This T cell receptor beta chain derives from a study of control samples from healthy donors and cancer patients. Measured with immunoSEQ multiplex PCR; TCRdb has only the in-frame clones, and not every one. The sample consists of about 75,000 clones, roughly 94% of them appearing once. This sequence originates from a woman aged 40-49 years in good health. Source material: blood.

CDR3 region: CASSLSGGSYEQYF. CDR3 sequence (DNA): TGTGCCAGCAGCTTATCCGGGGGCTCCTACGAGCAGTACTTC. This rearrangement joins TRBV7-9 to TRBJ2-7, with a possible D match to TRBD2 (6 bases). The V gene's germline CDR1 is SEHNR and CDR2 FQNEAQ (reference sequence). Trimming left V 2 bases short and J 0 bases short, with 8 bases between. This CDR3 is 14 amino acids long. Full variable domain (rest looked up from reference TRBV7-9 and TRBJ2-7): DTGVSQNPRHKITKRGQNVTFRCDPISEHNRLYWYRQTLGQGPEFLTYFQNEAQLEKSRLLSDRFSAERPKGSFSTLEIQRTEQGDSAMYLCASSLSGGSYEQYFGPGTRLTVT.